Detailed here is one TCR beta chain. This sample was taken from a study of blood T cell repertoires in COVID-19. Study-wide context: The United States, Italy and Spain supplied acute and convalescent COVID-19 samples.

The CDR3 length is 14 residues. J was trimmed by 1 base and V by 4 bases; bases with no gene match: 3. The germline V gene encodes CDR1 SGHNT and CDR2 YYREEE (reference sequence). Original processing methods: From reference gene primer amplification, estimates of nucleated cell counts were derived. TCRdb's table, derived via immunoSEQ multiplex PCR, lists solely in-frame clones and lacks some. V, J and clone size derive from that table, while D and trimming were established from the DNA sequence. The sample lists 90,000 to 100,000 clones, around nine tenths occurring once. The sequenced sample consisted of peripheral blood. The V gene is TRBV5-4, the J gene TRBJ2-5; 8 bases match TRBD2. The receptor was isolated from a man in his fifties with acute or convalescent COVID-19. Written as DNA, the CDR3 is TGTGCCAGCAGCCGGGGGGGCCCCCAAGAGACCCAGTACTTC. This translates into CASSRGGPQETQYF.